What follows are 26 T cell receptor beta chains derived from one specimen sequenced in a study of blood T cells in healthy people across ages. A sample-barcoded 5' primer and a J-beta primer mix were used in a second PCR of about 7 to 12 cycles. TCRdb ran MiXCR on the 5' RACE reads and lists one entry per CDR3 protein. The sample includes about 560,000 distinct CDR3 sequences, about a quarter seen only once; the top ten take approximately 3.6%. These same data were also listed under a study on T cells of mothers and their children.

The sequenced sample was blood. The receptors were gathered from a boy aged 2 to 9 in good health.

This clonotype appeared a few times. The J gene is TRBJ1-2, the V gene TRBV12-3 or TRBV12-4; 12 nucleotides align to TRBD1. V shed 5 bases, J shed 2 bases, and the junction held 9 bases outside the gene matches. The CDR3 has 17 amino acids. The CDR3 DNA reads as TGTGCCAGCAGTCCGCGTGGTGGGACAGGGGGCAACTATGGCTACACCTTC. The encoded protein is CASSPRGGTGGNYGYTF.

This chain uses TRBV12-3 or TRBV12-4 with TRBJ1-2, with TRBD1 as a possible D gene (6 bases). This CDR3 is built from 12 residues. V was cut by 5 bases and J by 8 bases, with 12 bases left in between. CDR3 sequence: CASSPSTGGYTF. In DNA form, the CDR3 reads TGTGCCAGCAGTCCCTCGACAGGAGGCTACACCTTC.

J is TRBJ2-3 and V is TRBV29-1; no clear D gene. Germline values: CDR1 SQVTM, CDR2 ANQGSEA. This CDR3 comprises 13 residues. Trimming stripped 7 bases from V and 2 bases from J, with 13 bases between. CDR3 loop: CSAKFTVTDTQYF. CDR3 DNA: TGCAGCGCCAAATTTACTGTCACAGATACGCAGTATTTT.

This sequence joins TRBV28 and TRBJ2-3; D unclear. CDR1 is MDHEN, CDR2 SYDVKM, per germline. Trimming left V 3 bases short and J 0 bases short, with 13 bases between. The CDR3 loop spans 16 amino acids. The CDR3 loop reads CASSFHLLRSTDTQYF. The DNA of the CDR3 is TGTGCCAGCAGTTTCCATCTGTTGCGAAGCACAGATACGCAGTATTTT.

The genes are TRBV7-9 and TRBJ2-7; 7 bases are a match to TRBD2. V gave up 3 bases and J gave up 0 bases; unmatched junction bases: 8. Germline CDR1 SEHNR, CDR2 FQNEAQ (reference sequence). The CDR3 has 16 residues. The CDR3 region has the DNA TGTGCCAGCAGCTTTATCGGGAGGCCCTTCTCCTACGAGCAGTACTTC. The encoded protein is CASSFIGRPFSYEQYF.

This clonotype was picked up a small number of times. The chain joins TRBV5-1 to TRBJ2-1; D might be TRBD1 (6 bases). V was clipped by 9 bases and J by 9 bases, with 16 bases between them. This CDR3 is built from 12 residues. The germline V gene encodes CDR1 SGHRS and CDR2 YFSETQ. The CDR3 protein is CANSTQGIEQFF. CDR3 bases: TGCGCCAACTCGACTCAGGGGATTGAGCAGTTCTTC.

CDR3 nucleotides: TGTGCCGTTCAAGGGAGTGGTTCCTACGAGCAGTACTTC. It translates to CAVQGSGSYEQYF. The V and J genes are TRBV10-3 and TRBJ2-5; D may be TRBD2 (5 bases). The last part of the DNA fits TRBJ2-7 better; the J call may be wrong. This CDR3 comprises 13 residues. The germline V gene encodes CDR1 ENHRY and CDR2 SYGVKD.

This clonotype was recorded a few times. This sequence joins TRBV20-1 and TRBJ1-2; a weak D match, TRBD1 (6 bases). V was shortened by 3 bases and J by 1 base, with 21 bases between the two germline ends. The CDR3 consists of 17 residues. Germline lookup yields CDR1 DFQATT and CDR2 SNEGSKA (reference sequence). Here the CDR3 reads CSASRPGVLPFNYGYTF. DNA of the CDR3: TGCAGTGCTAGTCGGCCAGGGGTCCTCCCCTTTAACTATGGCTACACCTTC.

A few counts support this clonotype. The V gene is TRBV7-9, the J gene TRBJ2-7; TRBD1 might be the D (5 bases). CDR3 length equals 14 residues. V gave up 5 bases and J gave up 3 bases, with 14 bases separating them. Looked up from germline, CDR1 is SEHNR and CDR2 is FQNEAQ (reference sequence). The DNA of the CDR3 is TGTGCCAGCAGCCTTCTCCTAGACAGCTACGAGCAGTACTTC. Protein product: CASSLLLDSYEQYF.

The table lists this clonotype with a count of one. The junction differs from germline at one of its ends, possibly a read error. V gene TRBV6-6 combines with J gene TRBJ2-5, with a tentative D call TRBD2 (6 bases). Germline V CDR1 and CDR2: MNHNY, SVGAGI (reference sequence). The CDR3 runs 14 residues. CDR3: CASSYGPGGAGGFF. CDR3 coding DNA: TGTGCCAGCAGTTACGGCCCCGGGGGTGCTGGGGGGTTCTTC.

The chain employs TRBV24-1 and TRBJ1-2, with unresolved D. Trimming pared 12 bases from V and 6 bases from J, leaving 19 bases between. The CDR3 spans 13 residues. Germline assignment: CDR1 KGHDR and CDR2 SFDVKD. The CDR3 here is CASEIGRMNGYTF. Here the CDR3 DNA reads TGTGCCTCGGAGATCGGCCGGATGAATGGCTACACCTTC.

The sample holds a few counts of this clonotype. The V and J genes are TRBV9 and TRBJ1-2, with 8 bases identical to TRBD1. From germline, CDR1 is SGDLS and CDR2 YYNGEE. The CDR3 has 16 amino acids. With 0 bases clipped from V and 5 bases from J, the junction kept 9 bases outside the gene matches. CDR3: CASSVAPLTGGYGYTF. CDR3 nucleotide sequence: TGTGCCAGCAGCGTAGCCCCCCTCACAGGGGGATATGGCTACACCTTC.

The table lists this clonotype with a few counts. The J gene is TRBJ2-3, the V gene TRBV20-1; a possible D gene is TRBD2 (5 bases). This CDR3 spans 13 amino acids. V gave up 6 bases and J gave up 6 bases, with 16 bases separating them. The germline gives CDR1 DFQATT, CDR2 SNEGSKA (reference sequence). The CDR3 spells CSANSGPSDTQYF. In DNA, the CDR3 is TGCAGTGCAAACAGCGGTCCCTCGGATACGCAGTATTTT.

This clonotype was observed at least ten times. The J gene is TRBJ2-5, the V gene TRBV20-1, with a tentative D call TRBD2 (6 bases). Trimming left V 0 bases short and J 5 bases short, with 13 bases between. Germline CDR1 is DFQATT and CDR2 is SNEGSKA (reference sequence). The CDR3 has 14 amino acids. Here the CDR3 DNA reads TGCAGTGCTAGAGATTTCGGGGGACGGGAGACCCAGTACTTC. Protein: CSARDFGGRETQYF.

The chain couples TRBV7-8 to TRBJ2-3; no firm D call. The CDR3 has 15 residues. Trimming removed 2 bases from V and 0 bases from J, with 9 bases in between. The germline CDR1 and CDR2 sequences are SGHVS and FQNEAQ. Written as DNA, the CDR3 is TGTGCCAGCAGCTTACGGGCTGCTAGCACAGATACGCAGTATTTT. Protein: CASSLRAASTDTQYF.

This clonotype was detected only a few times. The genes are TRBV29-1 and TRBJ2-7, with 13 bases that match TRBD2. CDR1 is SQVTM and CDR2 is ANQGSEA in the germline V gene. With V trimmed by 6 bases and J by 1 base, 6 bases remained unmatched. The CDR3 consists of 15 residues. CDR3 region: CSVILAGGVSYEQYF. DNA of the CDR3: TGCAGCGTAATACTAGCGGGAGGGGTTTCCTACGAGCAGTACTTC.

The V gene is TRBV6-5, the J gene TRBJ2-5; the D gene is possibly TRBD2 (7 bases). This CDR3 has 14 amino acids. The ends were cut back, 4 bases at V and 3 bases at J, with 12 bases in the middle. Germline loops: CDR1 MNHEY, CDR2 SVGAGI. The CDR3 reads CASSSEGGEETQYF. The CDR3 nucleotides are TGTGCCAGCAGTTCAGAGGGGGGGGAAGAGACCCAGTACTTC.

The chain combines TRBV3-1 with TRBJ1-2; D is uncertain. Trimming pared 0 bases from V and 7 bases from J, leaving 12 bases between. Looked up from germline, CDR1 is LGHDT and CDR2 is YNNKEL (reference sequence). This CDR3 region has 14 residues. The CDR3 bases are TGTGCCAGCAGCCAAGACCCATCTGACCGTGGCTACACCTTC. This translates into CASSQDPSDRGYTF. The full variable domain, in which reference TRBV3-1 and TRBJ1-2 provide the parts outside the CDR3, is DTAVSQTPKYLVTQMGNDKSIKCEQNLGHDTMYWYKQDSKKFLKIMFSYNNKELIINETVPNRFSPKSPDKAHLNLHINSLELGDSAVYFCASSQDPSDRGYTFGSGTRLTVV.

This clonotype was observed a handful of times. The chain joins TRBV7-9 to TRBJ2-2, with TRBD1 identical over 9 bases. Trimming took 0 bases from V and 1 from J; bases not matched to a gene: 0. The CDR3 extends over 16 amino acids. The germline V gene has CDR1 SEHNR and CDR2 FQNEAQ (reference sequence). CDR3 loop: CASSLAGQGNTGELFF. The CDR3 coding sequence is TGTGCCAGCAGCTTAGCGGGACAGGGGAACACCGGGGAGCTGTTTTTT.

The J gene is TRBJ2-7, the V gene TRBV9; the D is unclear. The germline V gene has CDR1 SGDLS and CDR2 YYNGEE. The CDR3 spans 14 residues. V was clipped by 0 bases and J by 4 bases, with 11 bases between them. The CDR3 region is CASSVGIGNYEQYF. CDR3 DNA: TGTGCCAGCAGCGTAGGGATAGGGAATTACGAGCAGTACTTC.

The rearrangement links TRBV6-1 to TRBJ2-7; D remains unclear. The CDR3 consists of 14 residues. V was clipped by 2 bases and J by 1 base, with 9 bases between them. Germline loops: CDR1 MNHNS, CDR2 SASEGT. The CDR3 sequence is CASSELGGSYEQYF. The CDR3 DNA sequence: TGTGCCAGCAGTGAACTCGGCGGTTCCTACGAGCAGTACTTC.

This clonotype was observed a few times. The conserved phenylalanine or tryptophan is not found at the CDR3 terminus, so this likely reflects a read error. The CDR3 spells CSARDSGRGYKNIQYL. CDR3 nucleotide sequence: TGCAGTGCTAGAGATTCAGGGCGTGGGTACAAAAACATTCAGTACCTC. The J gene is TRBJ2-4, the V gene TRBV20-1; perhaps TRBD1 as D (5 bases). CDR3 length: 16 residues. V lost 0 bases to trimming and J lost 3 bases, with 15 bases between them. Per germline, CDR1 DFQATT and CDR2 SNEGSKA (reference sequence).

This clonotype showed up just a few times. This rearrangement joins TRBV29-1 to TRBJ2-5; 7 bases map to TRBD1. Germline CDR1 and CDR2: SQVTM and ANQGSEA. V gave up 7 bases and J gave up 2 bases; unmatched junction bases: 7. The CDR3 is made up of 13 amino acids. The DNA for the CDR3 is TGCAGCGGTGGGACAGTGGGACAAGAGACCCAGTACTTC. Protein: CSGGTVGQETQYF.

Here the CDR3 reads CASSLVGAGGPSTDTQYF. CDR3 DNA: TGCGCCAGCAGCTTGGTTGGAGCGGGGGGGCCTAGCACAGATACGCAGTATTTT. The V and J genes are TRBV5-1 and TRBJ2-3, with 10 bases matching TRBD2. The germline V gene encodes CDR1 SGHRS and CDR2 YFSETQ. The CDR3 sequence is 18 residues long. V trimming: 0 bases; J trimming: 0 bases; junction bases outside the gene matches: 7.

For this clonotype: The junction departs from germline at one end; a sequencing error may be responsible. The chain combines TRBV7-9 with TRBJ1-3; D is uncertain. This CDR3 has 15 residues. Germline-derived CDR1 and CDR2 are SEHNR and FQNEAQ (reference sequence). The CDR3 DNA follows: TGTGCCTGCAGCTTATCCGCCAGCTCTGGAAACACCATATATTTT. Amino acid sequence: CACSLSASSGNTIYF.

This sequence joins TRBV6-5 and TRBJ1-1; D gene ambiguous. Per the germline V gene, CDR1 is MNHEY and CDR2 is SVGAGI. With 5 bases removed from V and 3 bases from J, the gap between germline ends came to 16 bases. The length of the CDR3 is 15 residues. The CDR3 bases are TGTGCCAGCAGTAGAGGCACCCGGGCTTACACTGAAGCTTTCTTT. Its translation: CASSRGTRAYTEAFF.